Listed below are T cell receptor beta chains from one sample, sequenced in a study of radiotherapy plus CTLA-4 blockade in lung cancer. TCRdb's table, derived via immunoSEQ multiplex PCR, lists solely in-frame clones and lacks some. The repertoire has tens of thousands of clones, 70% to 90% of them found once; the top ten carry around 0.87%. The sample here was peripheral blood, taken from a patient treated with radiotherapy plus ipilimumab. These receptors were collected from a human donor with non-small cell lung cancer who had stable disease on radiotherapy plus ipilimumab. Each CDR3 is given with its conserved first and last residue. The order of the fields is V gene, J gene, clone size, D gene, CDR3 DNA, CDR3 protein. D genes are given only for firm matches. Clone size appears in some rows only: once, few, many, or a class for an expanded clone.

v_call: TRBV6-6
j_call: TRBJ2-7
clone_size: -
d_call: -
cdr3_nt: TGTGCCAGCACCGGGGCCAACTACGAGCAGTACTTC
cdr3_aa: CASTGANYEQYF

v_call: TRBV7-9
j_call: TRBJ1-6
clone_size: -
d_call: -
cdr3_nt: TGTGCCAGCAGCTTAGAAACGTTAAGTAGGGCCCTCCACTTT
cdr3_aa: CASSLETLSRALHF

v_call: TRBV10-2
j_call: TRBJ1-4
clone_size: -
d_call: -
cdr3_nt: TGCGCCAGCAGGGAGATAACAACTAATGAAAAACTGTTTTTT
cdr3_aa: CASREITTNEKLFF

v_call: TRBV5-1
j_call: TRBJ2-5
clone_size: -
d_call: TRBD1
cdr3_nt: TGCGCCAGCAGCCCCGCCGGACAGGCCGAAGAGACCCAGTACTTC
cdr3_aa: CASSPAGQAEETQYF

v_call: TRBV7-8
j_call: TRBJ1-5
clone_size: -
d_call: -
cdr3_nt: TGTGCCAGCAGCACCAGACAGTCGCGTCAGCCCCAGCATTTT
cdr3_aa: CASSTRQSRQPQHF

v_call: TRBV27
j_call: TRBJ1-4
clone_size: once
d_call: -
cdr3_nt: TGTGCCAGCAGTACTCGACAGCCGAACTTAGGAGGAACAACTAATGAAAAACTGTTTTTT
cdr3_aa: CASSTRQPNLGGTTNEKLFF

v_call: TRBV28
j_call: TRBJ1-5
clone_size: -
d_call: -
cdr3_nt: TGTGCCAGCAGTTTGTTAGGGGGCAATCAGCCCCAGCATTTT
cdr3_aa: CASSLLGGNQPQHF

v_call: TRBV18
j_call: TRBJ2-3
clone_size: -
d_call: TRBD2
cdr3_nt: TGTGCCAGCTCACTGACCCTAGCGGTCACAGATACGCAGTATTTT
cdr3_aa: CASSLTLAVTDTQYF

v_call: TRBV5-7
j_call: TRBJ2-7
clone_size: -
d_call: -
cdr3_nt: TGTGCCAGCAGCTTGGCGAGTGGCGAGCAGTACTTC
cdr3_aa: CASSLASGEQYF

v_call: TRBV29-1
j_call: TRBJ1-4
clone_size: -
d_call: -
cdr3_nt: TGCAGCGTTCGCAGAAACTCTAATGAAAAACTGTTTTTT
cdr3_aa: CSVRRNSNEKLFF

v_call: TRBV10-3
j_call: TRBJ2-1
clone_size: -
d_call: TRBD2
cdr3_nt: TGTGCCATCAGTGGACTAGCGGGGGGTACCTACAATGAGCAGTTCTTC
cdr3_aa: CAISGLAGGTYNEQFF

v_call: TRBV19
j_call: TRBJ1-3
clone_size: once
d_call: -
cdr3_nt: TGTGCCAGTAGTATCCTTCTCGGGGGCTCTGGAAACACCATATATTTT
cdr3_aa: CASSILLGGSGNTIYF

v_call: TRBV27
j_call: TRBJ2-1
clone_size: -
d_call: TRBD2
cdr3_nt: TGTGCCAGCAGTTCACCGGACCGATTTAGCGGGAGGGCCAACTACAATGAGCAGTTCTTC
cdr3_aa: CASSSPDRFSGRANYNEQFF

v_call: TRBV2
j_call: TRBJ2-7
clone_size: -
d_call: TRBD1
cdr3_nt: TGTGCCAGCGGGGACAGTCCCTCCTACGAGCAGTACTTC
cdr3_aa: CASGDSPSYEQYF

v_call: TRBV2
j_call: TRBJ1-2
clone_size: -
d_call: -
cdr3_nt: TGTGCCAGCAGTGGGGGTTTAAGGGGGGTCTATGGCTACACCTTC
cdr3_aa: CASSGGLRGVYGYTF

v_call: TRBV6-1
j_call: TRBJ1-6
clone_size: -
d_call: -
cdr3_nt: TGTGCCAGCGCCTCTTCAGAGGGGCCGAGTTCACCCCTCCACTTT
cdr3_aa: CASASSEGPSSPLHF

v_call: TRBV29-1
j_call: TRBJ2-1
clone_size: -
d_call: TRBD2
cdr3_nt: TGCAGCGTTGAGGGGGGACTAGCGGGACCCAATGAGCAGTTCTTC
cdr3_aa: CSVEGGLAGPNEQFF

v_call: TRBV11-2
j_call: TRBJ2-1
clone_size: -
d_call: TRBD2
cdr3_nt: TGTGCCAGCAGCTTAGGGACTAGCATGAACAATGAGCAGTTCTTC
cdr3_aa: CASSLGTSMNNEQFF

v_call: TRBV27
j_call: TRBJ2-7
clone_size: -
d_call: TRBD2
cdr3_nt: TGTGCCAGCAGTGACCTGACTAGCACCTACGAGCAGTACTTC
cdr3_aa: CASSDLTSTYEQYF

v_call: TRBV10-2
j_call: TRBJ2-1
clone_size: -
d_call: -
cdr3_nt: TGCGCCAGCAGACCAGGGGACTCCTACAATGAGCAGTTCTTC
cdr3_aa: CASRPGDSYNEQFF

v_call: TRBV9
j_call: TRBJ1-4
clone_size: -
d_call: TRBD1
cdr3_nt: TGTGCCAGCAGCGTTCACGGGACAGAGGGTGAAAAACTGTTTTTT
cdr3_aa: CASSVHGTEGEKLFF

v_call: TRBV7-7
j_call: TRBJ2-3
clone_size: once
d_call: TRBD2
cdr3_nt: TGTGCCAGCAGCTTAGAAGCGGGGGGGCCTGATACGCAGTATTTT
cdr3_aa: CASSLEAGGPDTQYF

v_call: TRBV11-2
j_call: TRBJ1-2
clone_size: -
d_call: -
cdr3_nt: TGTGCCAGCAGCGAGAGGGACTATGGCTACACCTTC
cdr3_aa: CASSERDYGYTF

v_call: TRBV2
j_call: TRBJ1-5
clone_size: -
d_call: -
cdr3_nt: TGTGCCAGCAGTGAAGAGGACACTAGCAATCAGCCCCAGCATTTT
cdr3_aa: CASSEEDTSNQPQHF

v_call: TRBV15
j_call: TRBJ2-5
clone_size: -
d_call: TRBD2
cdr3_nt: TGTGCCACCACCCTCGGCGGGGGGGCCCAAGAGACCCAGTACTTC
cdr3_aa: CATTLGGGAQETQYF

v_call: TRBV2
j_call: TRBJ1-5
clone_size: -
d_call: TRBD1
cdr3_nt: TGTGCCAGCAATACTGGGGGGACAGGAAGGTTTCAGCCCCAGCATTTT
cdr3_aa: CASNTGGTGRFQPQHF

v_call: TRBV28
j_call: TRBJ1-2
clone_size: -
d_call: -
cdr3_nt: TGTGCCAGCAGTCCCCGGGGGGGAACCTATGGCTACACCTTC
cdr3_aa: CASSPRGGTYGYTF

v_call: TRBV7-2
j_call: TRBJ1-4
clone_size: -
d_call: TRBD1
cdr3_nt: TGTGCCAGCAGCTTAGTCCGGGACAGGGGATTGGGAAAGCTGTTTTTT
cdr3_aa: CASSLVRDRGLGKLFF

v_call: TRBV4-1
j_call: TRBJ1-1
clone_size: -
d_call: -
cdr3_nt: TGCGCCAGCAGCCAATACAGGCTGGGGGGCTCCGACACTGAAGCTTTCTTT
cdr3_aa: CASSQYRLGGSDTEAFF

v_call: TRBV9
j_call: TRBJ2-3
clone_size: -
d_call: -
cdr3_nt: TGTGCCAGCAGCGGGTCTAGCGTCCGCACAGATACGCAGTATTTT
cdr3_aa: CASSGSSVRTDTQYF

v_call: TRBV5-1
j_call: TRBJ2-2
clone_size: -
d_call: TRBD1
cdr3_nt: TGCGCCAGCAGATGGACAGGGCCGAACACCGGGGAGCTGTTTTTT
cdr3_aa: CASRWTGPNTGELFF